This TCR beta chain was obtained from a study of cytotoxic CD8 clonotypes in ibrutinib-treated CLL. Study details: Median treatment time before response sampling was 12 months, range 6 to 36.

General study findings and limits: Clonality was elevated at ibrutinib response and had returned toward baseline at progression.

As regards this clone: Its specificity is unknown.

Assay: immunoSEQ multiplex PCR; the TCRdb copy retains only in-frame clones and omits some. The table has 200,000 to 250,000 clones, roughly 70% seen once. The CDR3 totals 16 residues. CDR1 is PRHDT, CDR2 FYEKMQ, per germline (reference sequence). Trimming removed 2 bases from V and 9 bases from J; junction bases left unmatched: 11. The chain is built from TRBV13 and TRBJ2-1; TRBD2 aligns across 9 bases. The sequence was collected from a human donor with chronic lymphocytic leukemia. The sample was PBMCs, taken after 24 months of ibrutinib treatment. For the CDR3, the DNA is TGTGCCAGCAGCTTAAACGCGGGACTAGCCTTCGTTGAGCAGTTCTTC. Amino acid sequence: CASSLNAGLAFVEQFF.